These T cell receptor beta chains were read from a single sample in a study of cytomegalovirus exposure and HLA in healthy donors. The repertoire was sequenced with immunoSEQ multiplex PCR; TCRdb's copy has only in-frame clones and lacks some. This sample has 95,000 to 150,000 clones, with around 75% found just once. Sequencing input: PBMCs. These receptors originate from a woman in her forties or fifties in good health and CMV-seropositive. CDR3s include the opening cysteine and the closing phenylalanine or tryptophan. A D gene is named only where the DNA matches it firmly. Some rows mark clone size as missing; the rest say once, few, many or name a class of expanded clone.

cdr3_aa: CASSESDRGPLNQPQHF; cdr3_nt: TGCGCCAGCAGTGAGTCGGACAGGGGCCCACTCAATCAGCCCCAGCATTTT; clone_size: NA; d_call: TRBD1; cdr3_length: 17; j_call: TRBJ1-5; v_call: TRBV10-1
cdr3_aa: CASSWMVAGNDEQYF; cdr3_nt: TGTGCCAGTAGTTGGATGGTAGCGGGGAACGACGAGCAGTACTTC; clone_size: NA; d_call: TRBD2; cdr3_length: 15; j_call: TRBJ2-7; v_call: TRBV19
cdr3_aa: CAIGEQGVRREQYF; cdr3_nt: TGTGCCATCGGAGAACAGGGTGTGCGTCGCGAGCAGTACTTC; clone_size: NA; d_call: NA; cdr3_length: 14; j_call: TRBJ2-7; v_call: TRBV10-3
cdr3_aa: CASIGGTQETQYF; cdr3_nt: TGTGCCAGCATCGGGGGGACACAAGAGACCCAGTACTTC; clone_size: NA; d_call: NA; cdr3_length: 13; j_call: TRBJ2-5; v_call: TRBV6-1
cdr3_aa: CASSPREETQYF; cdr3_nt: TGTGCCAGCTCCCCACGAGAAGAGACCCAGTACTTC; clone_size: once; d_call: NA; cdr3_length: 12; j_call: TRBJ2-5; v_call: TRBV18
cdr3_aa: CASSYQGGEAFF; cdr3_nt: TGTGCCAGCAGTTACCAGGGGGGTGAAGCTTTCTTT; clone_size: NA; d_call: TRBD1; cdr3_length: 12; j_call: TRBJ1-1; v_call: TRBV6-5
cdr3_aa: CASSPLAYYNEQFF; cdr3_nt: TGTGCCAGCAGCCCACTAGCGTATTACAATGAGCAGTTCTTC; clone_size: few; d_call: TRBD2; cdr3_length: 14; j_call: TRBJ2-1; v_call: TRBV7-9
cdr3_aa: CASSFRDSDEQYF; cdr3_nt: TGTGCCAGCAGTTTCCGGGACTCCGACGAGCAGTACTTC; clone_size: NA; d_call: NA; cdr3_length: 13; j_call: TRBJ2-7; v_call: TRBV27
cdr3_aa: CASSYPKPSEQYF; cdr3_nt: TGTGCCAGCAGTTACCCTAAACCTAGCGAGCAGTACTTC; clone_size: NA; d_call: NA; cdr3_length: 13; j_call: TRBJ2-7; v_call: TRBV6-6
cdr3_aa: CAIKGMTTLGGELFF; cdr3_nt: TGTGCCATCAAGGGAATGACTACGCTGGGAGGGGAGCTGTTTTTT; clone_size: NA; d_call: NA; cdr3_length: 15; j_call: TRBJ2-2; v_call: TRBV10-3
cdr3_aa: CASSPSTGGFGYTF; cdr3_nt: TGTGCCAGCAGCCCCTCAACAGGGGGGTTTGGCTACACCTTC; clone_size: NA; d_call: TRBD1; cdr3_length: 14; j_call: TRBJ1-2; v_call: TRBV6-1
cdr3_aa: CASSLGTGAEQYF; cdr3_nt: TGTGCCAGCAGCTTGGGTACAGGGGCCGAGCAGTACTTC; clone_size: NA; d_call: TRBD1; cdr3_length: 13; j_call: TRBJ2-7; v_call: TRBV5-8
cdr3_aa: CASSGPGEQFF; cdr3_nt: TGTGCCAGCAGTGGGCCCGGTGAGCAGTTCTTC; clone_size: NA; d_call: NA; cdr3_length: 11; j_call: TRBJ2-1; v_call: TRBV6-5
cdr3_aa: CASSQTRTGAYTF; cdr3_nt: TGCGCCAGCAGCCAGACACGGACAGGGGCCTACACCTTC; clone_size: NA; d_call: TRBD1; cdr3_length: 13; j_call: TRBJ1-2; v_call: TRBV4-3
cdr3_aa: CGPSPGELFF; cdr3_nt: TGTGGTCCCTCCCCCGGGGAGCTGTTTTTT; clone_size: NA; d_call: NA; cdr3_length: 10; j_call: TRBJ2-2; v_call: TRBV9
cdr3_aa: CASRAGLGYEQYF; cdr3_nt: TGCGCCAGCAGAGCGGGGCTTGGGTACGAGCAGTACTTC; clone_size: NA; d_call: TRBD2; cdr3_length: 13; j_call: TRBJ2-7; v_call: TRBV4-1
cdr3_aa: CASSGKRLSYGYTF; cdr3_nt: TGTGCCAGCAGTGGAAAAAGATTATCCTACGGCTACACCTTC; clone_size: NA; d_call: NA; cdr3_length: 14; j_call: TRBJ1-2; v_call: TRBV2
cdr3_aa: CASSNPTGFNSPLHF; cdr3_nt: TGTGCCAGCAGCAACCCAACAGGGTTTAATTCACCCCTCCACTTT; clone_size: NA; d_call: NA; cdr3_length: 15; j_call: TRBJ1-6; v_call: TRBV11-3
cdr3_aa: CASGPRRGYNEQFF; cdr3_nt: TGTGCCAGCGGGCCACGGAGGGGCTACAATGAGCAGTTCTTC; clone_size: few; d_call: NA; cdr3_length: 14; j_call: TRBJ2-1; v_call: TRBV27
cdr3_aa: CASNPTGGANTGELFF; cdr3_nt: TGCGCCAGCAACCCGACAGGGGGCGCGAACACCGGGGAGCTGTTTTTT; clone_size: NA; d_call: TRBD1; cdr3_length: 16; j_call: TRBJ2-2; v_call: TRBV5-1
cdr3_aa: CAWGGTSEKLFF; cdr3_nt: TGTGCCTGGGGGGGGACTAGCGAAAAACTGTTTTTT; clone_size: NA; d_call: NA; cdr3_length: 12; j_call: TRBJ1-4; v_call: TRBV30
cdr3_aa: CASTFPGGGTDTQYF; cdr3_nt: TGTGCCAGCACCTTTCCGGGGGGCGGCACAGATACGCAGTATTTT; clone_size: NA; d_call: NA; cdr3_length: 15; j_call: TRBJ2-3; v_call: TRBV7-2
cdr3_aa: CASSYSLGRGQYF; cdr3_nt: TGTGCCAGCAGTTACTCGTTGGGCAGGGGGCAGTATTTT; clone_size: NA; d_call: NA; cdr3_length: 13; j_call: TRBJ2-3; v_call: TRBV6-6
cdr3_aa: CASSPEASGGTDTQYF; cdr3_nt: TGTGCCAGCAGCCCAGAGGCTAGCGGGGGCACAGATACGCAGTATTTT; clone_size: NA; d_call: TRBD2; cdr3_length: 16; j_call: TRBJ2-3; v_call: TRBV4-2
cdr3_aa: CASSLNRRGGEQFF; cdr3_nt: TGTGCCAGCAGCTTAAACCGGAGGGGGGGTGAGCAGTTCTTC; clone_size: NA; d_call: NA; cdr3_length: 14; j_call: TRBJ2-1; v_call: TRBV11-2
cdr3_aa: CASSTQGQTYGYTF; cdr3_nt: TGTGCCAGTAGTACCCAAGGACAGACCTATGGCTACACCTTC; clone_size: NA; d_call: NA; cdr3_length: 14; j_call: TRBJ1-2; v_call: TRBV19
cdr3_aa: CATRDRANTEAFF; cdr3_nt: TGTGCCACCCGGGACAGGGCGAACACTGAAGCTTTCTTT; clone_size: NA; d_call: TRBD1; cdr3_length: 13; j_call: TRBJ1-1; v_call: TRBV19
cdr3_aa: CAIRDTSPSDTQYF; cdr3_nt: TGTGCCATCAGGGATACTAGCCCCTCAGATACGCAGTATTTT; clone_size: NA; d_call: NA; cdr3_length: 14; j_call: TRBJ2-3; v_call: TRBV10-3
cdr3_aa: CSVDPAGGGLGEQFF; cdr3_nt: TGCAGCGTAGACCCAGCGGGAGGAGGTCTAGGTGAGCAGTTCTTC; clone_size: NA; d_call: TRBD2; cdr3_length: 15; j_call: TRBJ2-1; v_call: TRBV29-1
cdr3_aa: CASVQQGAYEQYF; cdr3_nt: TGTGCCAGCGTCCAACAGGGGGCGTACGAGCAGTACTTC; clone_size: once; d_call: TRBD1; cdr3_length: 13; j_call: TRBJ2-7; v_call: TRBV6-1
cdr3_aa: CASSNVQGDMNTEAFF; cdr3_nt: TGTGCCAGCAGCAACGTACAGGGAGATATGAACACTGAAGCTTTCTTT; clone_size: NA; d_call: NA; cdr3_length: 16; j_call: TRBJ1-1; v_call: TRBV9
cdr3_aa: CASSPTVGSPLHF; cdr3_nt: TGTGCCAGCAGCCCCACAGTTGGGTCACCCCTCCACTTT; clone_size: NA; d_call: NA; cdr3_length: 13; j_call: TRBJ1-6; v_call: TRBV7-3
cdr3_aa: CASSLGPRAPGGYTF; cdr3_nt: TGTGCCAGCAGCTTAGGCCCGAGGGCACCGGGGGGCTACACCTTC; clone_size: NA; d_call: NA; cdr3_length: 15; j_call: TRBJ1-2; v_call: TRBV7-2
cdr3_aa: CASSEWGPETQYF; cdr3_nt: TGTGCCAGCAGTGAATGGGGGCCGGAGACCCAGTACTTC; clone_size: NA; d_call: NA; cdr3_length: 13; j_call: TRBJ2-5; v_call: TRBV6-1
cdr3_aa: CASEGAQETQYF; cdr3_nt: TGTGCCAGCGAGGGGGCGCAGGAGACCCAGTACTTC; clone_size: NA; d_call: TRBD1; cdr3_length: 12; j_call: TRBJ2-5; v_call: TRBV5-8
cdr3_aa: CASSETPDRVYGYTF; cdr3_nt: TGTGCCAGCAGTGAAACCCCAGACAGGGTCTATGGCTACACCTTC; clone_size: NA; d_call: TRBD1; cdr3_length: 15; j_call: TRBJ1-2; v_call: TRBV6-1
cdr3_aa: CAIGGRGGLSEQYF; cdr3_nt: TGTGCCATAGGGGGCCGGGGGGGCCTTAGCGAGCAGTACTTC; clone_size: NA; d_call: NA; cdr3_length: 14; j_call: TRBJ2-7; v_call: TRBV7-2
cdr3_aa: CASSLRATSGGSEQYF; cdr3_nt: TGCGCCAGCAGCTTGCGGGCTACTAGCGGGGGCAGCGAGCAGTACTTC; clone_size: few; d_call: TRBD2; cdr3_length: 16; j_call: TRBJ2-7; v_call: TRBV5-1
cdr3_aa: CASSVVGERNQPQHF; cdr3_nt: TGTGCCAGCAGCGTAGTAGGGGAACGCAATCAGCCCCAGCATTTT; clone_size: NA; d_call: NA; cdr3_length: 15; j_call: TRBJ1-5; v_call: TRBV7-2
cdr3_aa: CARSRGEERYEQYF; cdr3_nt: TGTGCCAGAAGCCGCGGGGAGGAGCGCTACGAGCAGTACTTC; clone_size: NA; d_call: NA; cdr3_length: 14; j_call: TRBJ2-7; v_call: TRBV7-5
cdr3_aa: CASNRGDRVETQYF; cdr3_nt: TGTGCCAGTAATAGAGGGGACAGGGTGGAGACCCAGTACTTC; clone_size: NA; d_call: TRBD1; cdr3_length: 14; j_call: TRBJ2-5; v_call: TRBV19
cdr3_aa: CAISFRGDTGELFF; cdr3_nt: TGTGCCATCAGTTTTCGGGGGGACACCGGGGAGCTGTTTTTT; clone_size: NA; d_call: TRBD2; cdr3_length: 14; j_call: TRBJ2-2; v_call: TRBV10-3
cdr3_aa: CASSQSTRTGYYNEQFF; cdr3_nt: TGCGCCAGCAGCCAATCGACGAGGACAGGATACTACAATGAGCAGTTCTTC; clone_size: NA; d_call: TRBD1; cdr3_length: 17; j_call: TRBJ2-1; v_call: TRBV4-3
cdr3_aa: CASSLTAMGNEQFF; cdr3_nt: TGTGCCAGCTCTCTGACTGCGATGGGCAATGAGCAGTTCTTC; clone_size: NA; d_call: NA; cdr3_length: 14; j_call: TRBJ2-1; v_call: TRBV18
cdr3_aa: CASSIALLAGGPGDTQYF; cdr3_nt: TGTGCCAGTAGTATAGCTCTACTAGCGGGGGGGCCCGGAGATACGCAGTATTTT; clone_size: NA; d_call: TRBD2; cdr3_length: 18; j_call: TRBJ2-3; v_call: TRBV19